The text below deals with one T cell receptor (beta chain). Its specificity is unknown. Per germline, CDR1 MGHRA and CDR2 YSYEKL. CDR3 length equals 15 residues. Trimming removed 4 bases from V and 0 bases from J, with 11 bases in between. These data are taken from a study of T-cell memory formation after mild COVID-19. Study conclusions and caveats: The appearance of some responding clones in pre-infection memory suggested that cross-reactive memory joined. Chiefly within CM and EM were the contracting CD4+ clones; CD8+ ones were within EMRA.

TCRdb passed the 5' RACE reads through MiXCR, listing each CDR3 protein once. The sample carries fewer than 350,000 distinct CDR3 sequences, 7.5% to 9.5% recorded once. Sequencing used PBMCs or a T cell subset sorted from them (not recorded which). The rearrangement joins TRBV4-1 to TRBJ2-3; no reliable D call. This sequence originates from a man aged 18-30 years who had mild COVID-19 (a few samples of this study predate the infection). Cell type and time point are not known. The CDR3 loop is CASSRLAESTDTQYF. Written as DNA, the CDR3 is TGCGCCAGCAGCCGGCTGGCGGAGAGCACAGATACGCAGTATTTT.